This T cell receptor (beta chain) was identified in a study of OX40 agonist ivuxolimab in advanced cancers. On the study more broadly: An anti-OX40 (CD134) antibody with agonistic activity, ivuxolimab, was administered to patients. Subjects had a mean age of about 65 years, with a range of about 23 to 85; about 83% were male. Overall study results and limits: On average, CD8+ T cells had more expanded clones than CD4+.

The assay was immunoSEQ multiplex PCR, and TCRdb's table has in-frame clones only and misses some. The table records fewer than 70,000 clones, approximately 81% of them present only once. V was pared by 6 bases and J by 0 bases, with 1 base of the junction left unmatched. This CDR3 contains 15 residues. Germline values: CDR1 SNHLY, CDR2 FYNNEI. Remarks on this clone: The antigen remains undetermined.

The chain is built from TRBV2 and TRBJ2-2; 10 bases agree with TRBD2. The specimen was CD4+ or CD8+ T cells sorted from blood, collected in a trial of the OX40 agonist ivuxolimab. This sequence originates from an adult with an advanced solid tumor such as melanoma, head and neck, liver or kidney cancer. The CDR3 is CASRGTSANTGELFF. CDR3 nucleotides: TGTGCCAGCAGGGGGACTAGCGCGAACACCGGGGAGCTGTTTTTT.